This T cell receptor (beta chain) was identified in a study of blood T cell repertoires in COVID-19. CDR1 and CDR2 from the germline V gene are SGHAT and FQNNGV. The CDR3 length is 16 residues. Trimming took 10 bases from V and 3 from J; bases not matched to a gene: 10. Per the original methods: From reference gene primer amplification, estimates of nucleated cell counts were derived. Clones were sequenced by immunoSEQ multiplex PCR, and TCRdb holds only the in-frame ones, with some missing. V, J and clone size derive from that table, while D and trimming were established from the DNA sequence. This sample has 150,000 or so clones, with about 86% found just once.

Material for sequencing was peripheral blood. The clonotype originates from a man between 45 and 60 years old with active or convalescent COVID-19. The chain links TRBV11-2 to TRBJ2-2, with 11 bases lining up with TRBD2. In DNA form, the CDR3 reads TGTGCCACCTCCATCCGACTAGCGGGATACACCGGGGAGCTGTTTTTT. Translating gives CATSIRLAGYTGELFF.